Here is one T cell receptor beta chain with its context. TCRdb re-analysed the RACE reads in MiXCR, keeping a single row per CDR3 protein. Of tens of thousands of distinct CDR3 sequences listed, less than 8.5% are singletons. These data are taken from a study of human T cells and chemical hapten exposure. Stated time point: patch test 2, 6 weeks after DPC sensitization. Treatment meaning: therapeutic diphenylcyclopropenone sensitization with weekly scalp DPC. The V and J ends lost 4 bases and 0 bases respectively, with 10 bases between them. Germline loops: CDR1 SQVTM, CDR2 ANQGSEA. The length of the CDR3 is 14 residues.

The material was whole blood, obtained in connection with sensitization to the hapten diphenylcyclopropenone (DPC). The chain is built from TRBV29-1 and TRBJ1-5, with a weak D call TRBD1 (5 bases). The receptor was isolated from a young woman with alopecia areata. Some clones in this sample may be carry-over from other donors' samples. CDR3 region: CSVGGGSSNQPQHF. CDR3 DNA sequence: TGCAGCGTTGGCGGGGGATCTAGCAATCAGCCCCAGCATTTT.